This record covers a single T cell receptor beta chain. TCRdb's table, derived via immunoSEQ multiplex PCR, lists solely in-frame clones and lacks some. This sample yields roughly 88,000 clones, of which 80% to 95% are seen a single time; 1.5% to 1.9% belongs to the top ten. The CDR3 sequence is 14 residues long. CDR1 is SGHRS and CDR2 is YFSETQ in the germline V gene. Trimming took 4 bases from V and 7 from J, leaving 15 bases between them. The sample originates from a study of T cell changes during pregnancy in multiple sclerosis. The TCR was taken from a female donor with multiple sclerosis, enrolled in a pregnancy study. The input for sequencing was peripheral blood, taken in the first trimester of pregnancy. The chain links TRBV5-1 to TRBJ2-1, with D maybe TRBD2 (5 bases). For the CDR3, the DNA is TGCGCCAGCAGCGGAACCGGGATCGTAAATGAGCAGTTCTTC. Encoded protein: CASSGTGIVNEQFF.